Presented here are 7 T cell receptor beta chains from one specimen sequenced in a study of blood T cell repertoires in COVID-19. Using immunoSEQ multiplex PCR, the repertoire was profiled, and TCRdb retains in-frame clones only, with some absent. The table has approximately 350,000 clones, more than 70% seen once. Sequencing was performed on peripheral blood. The receptors stem from a woman in her thirties with COVID-19, enrolled during active disease.

Here the CDR3 reads CASSNGQGQETQYF. The CDR3 nucleotides are TGTGCCAGCAGCAACGGACAGGGTCAAGAGACCCAGTACTTC. V usage is TRBV25-1 and J usage is TRBJ2-5; 8 bases fit TRBD1. Looked up from germline, CDR1 is MGHDK and CDR2 is SYGVNS. This CDR3 is 14 amino acids long. With 6 bases clipped from V and 2 bases from J, the junction kept 5 bases outside the gene matches.

The chain's CDR3 is CASSQGGGGDEQFF. For the CDR3, the DNA is TGTGCCAGCAGCCAAGGTGGAGGTGGTGATGAGCAGTTCTTC. The chain uses TRBV3-1 (or the pseudogene TRBV3-2) and TRBJ2-1, with D perhaps matching TRBD2 (5 bases). This CDR3 has 14 amino acids. Looked up from germline, CDR1 is LGHDT and CDR2 is YNNKEL (reference sequence). Trimming pared 1 base from V and 8 bases from J, leaving 12 bases between.

This rearrangement joins TRBV6-4 to TRBJ1-1; the D is unclear. Germline CDR1 and CDR2: MRHNA and SNTAGT. The CDR3 spans 13 residues. The V end lost 4 bases, the J end lost 1 base, and 7 bases lay between the germline ends. CDR3 nucleotide sequence: TGTGCCAGCAGTGCGAACAGGAACACTGAAGCTTTCTTT. This codes for CASSANRNTEAFF.

The rearrangement links TRBV9 to TRBJ2-1; the D is unclear. With 3 bases removed from V and 7 bases from J, the gap between germline ends came to 5 bases. This CDR3 has 11 amino acids. Germline V gives CDR1 SGDLS, CDR2 YYNGEE. CDR3 sequence (DNA): TGTGCCAGCAGCGACCAGAATGAGCAGTTCTTC. Amino acid sequence: CASSDQNEQFF.

The chain carries TRBV9 and TRBJ2-1; perhaps TRBD1 as D (6 bases). The V end was cut by 0 bases, the J end by 7 bases, with 11 bases between. This CDR3 has 14 residues. Germline V CDR1 and CDR2: SGDLS, YYNGEE. This CDR3 reads CASSVGGRGNEQFF. CDR3 DNA: TGTGCCAGCAGCGTAGGGGGCAGGGGTAATGAGCAGTTCTTC.

This rearrangement joins TRBV5-4 to TRBJ1-2; unclear D gene. Germline loops: CDR1 SGHNT, CDR2 YYREEE (reference sequence). Trimming shortened V by 3 bases and J by 4 bases, and 13 bases separated the two germline ends. The CDR3 is 14 residues long. This chain's CDR3 is CASSSRTGFYGYTF. Written as DNA, the CDR3 is TGTGCCAGCAGCTCCCGGACGGGATTCTATGGCTACACCTTC.

The chain is built from TRBV21-1 and TRBJ2-7; TRBD2 is the table's D call and was not checked against the DNA. TRBV21-1 is tagged as a pseudogene. This CDR3 has 16 residues. DNA of the CDR3: TGTGCCAGCAGCAAAGAACCGGACTGGGCCTCCTACGAGCAGTACGTC. Translation gives CASSKEPDWASYEQYV.